One and the same sample provided the 10 T cell receptor beta chains below, sequenced in a study of blood T cell repertoires in COVID-19 (dated by TCRdb to 2020 to 2022). Library method: the immunoSEQ multiplex PCR assay. The table was pulled from immuneACCESS by TCRdb, which kept in-frame rearrangements only. Such tables lose some clones; where checked, under half of the loss comes from unresolved V genes, and the rest has no known cause. This sample gives some 6,900 clones in total; 70% to 90% of them show up just once. The ten largest clones capture around a sixth of the sample. Sequencing was performed on peripheral blood. The receptors originated from a human donor in a cohort sampled during active COVID-19.

The chain carries TRBV2 and TRBJ1-4, with no clear D. CDR1 and CDR2 (germline): SNHLY, FYNNEI. CDR3 length equals 14 residues. V lost 2 bases and J lost 7, with 11 bases in between. CDR3 residues: CASSELRAGEKLFF. CDR3 in DNA: TGTGCCAGCAGTGAACTTAGGGCGGGTGAAAAACTGTTTTTT.

V is TRBV29-1 and J is TRBJ2-1; 12 nucleotides agree with TRBD1. The CDR3 spans 15 residues. Germline V gene data show CDR1 as SQVTM and CDR2 as ANQGSEA. V shed 3 bases and J 9 bases; nucleotides not matched to a gene: 9. Written as DNA, the CDR3 is TGCAGCGTTGACGTCCCGGGACAGGGGGCGAGTGAGCAGTTCTTC. Translating it yields CSVDVPGQGASEQFF.

This clone appeared once. The genes are TRBV7-9 and TRBJ2-1, with TRBD2 matching over 8 bases. The germline V gene has CDR1 SEHNR and CDR2 FQNEAQ (reference sequence). The CDR3 covers 11 residues. The V segment lost 8 bases and the J segment 14 bases; nucleotides outside the gene matches: 8. The CDR3 sequence: CASGGLGAKFF. The CDR3 DNA sequence: TGTGCCAGCGGGGGACTAGGGGCGAAGTTCTTC.

DNA of the CDR3: TGTGCCAGCAGAGGGACAGGGGGCTCTGGCTACACCTTC. This sequence encodes CASRGTGGSGYTF. This chain links TRBV2 with TRBJ1-2; TRBD1 matches at 12 bases. Germline lookup yields CDR1 SNHLY and CDR2 FYNNEI. V trimming: 6 bases; J trimming: 7 bases; junction bases outside the gene matches: 3. The CDR3 is 13 amino acids.

The rearrangement joins TRBV7-9 to TRBJ2-1; the D gene is possibly TRBD2 (5 bases). In germline, CDR1 is SEHNR, CDR2 FQNEAQ (reference sequence). V shed 5 bases and J shed 1 base, with 15 bases lying between them. The CDR3 has 16 amino acids. The CDR3 loop is CASSGMASRSYNEQFF. The DNA for the CDR3 is TGTGCCAGCAGCGGCATGGCTAGCCGTTCCTACAATGAGCAGTTCTTC.

The gene calls are TRBV4-1 and TRBJ2-3, with D tentatively TRBD2 (5 bases). The CDR3 spans 15 residues. Trimming took off 2 bases at V and 0 bases at J, with 9 bases between the two ends. Germline values: CDR1 MGHRA, CDR2 YSYEKL. The CDR3 bases are TGCGCCAGCAGCCAAAATAGCGTCAGCACAGATACGCAGTATTTT. Translated, it gives CASSQNSVSTDTQYF.

The chain couples TRBV4-1 to TRBJ1-3; 9 bases are shared with TRBD1. With 0 bases clipped from V and 4 bases from J, the junction kept 7 bases outside the gene matches. This CDR3 comprises 17 residues. The V gene's germline CDR1 is MGHRA and CDR2 YSYEKL. The CDR3 DNA is TGCGCCAGCAGCCAAGATGACGGGACAGGGACAGGAAACACCATATATTTT. This encodes CASSQDDGTGTGNTIYF.

This clone was found once. V is TRBV9 and J is TRBJ1-1, with D uncertain. CDR3 length: 14 residues. CDR1 is SGDLS and CDR2 is YYNGEE in the germline V gene. Trimming shortened V by 0 bases and J by 5 bases, and 11 bases separated the two germline ends. Written as DNA, the CDR3 is TGTGCCAGCAGCGTAGGGGCCTCCTGGACTGAAGCTTTCTTT. Translating gives CASSVGASWTEAFF.

The chain links TRBV4-3 to TRBJ2-1; the match to TRBD2 covers 11 bases. The germline gives CDR1 LGHNA, CDR2 YSLEER. This CDR3 comprises 16 residues. Trimming at V came to 0 bases and at J to 5 bases, leaving 3 bases not matched to a gene. CDR3 region: CASSQDPSGGNNEQFF. DNA of the CDR3: TGCGCCAGCAGCCAAGATCCTAGCGGGGGGAACAATGAGCAGTTCTTC.

The DNA for the CDR3 is TGTGCCAGCAGTGAACAGATTACTAACTATGGCTACACCTTC. It codes for CASSEQITNYGYTF. This chain links TRBV6-1 with TRBJ1-2, with D hard to call. Looked up from germline, CDR1 is MNHNS and CDR2 is SASEGT. With 2 bases removed from V and 0 bases from J, the gap between germline ends came to 7 bases. The CDR3 spans 14 residues.